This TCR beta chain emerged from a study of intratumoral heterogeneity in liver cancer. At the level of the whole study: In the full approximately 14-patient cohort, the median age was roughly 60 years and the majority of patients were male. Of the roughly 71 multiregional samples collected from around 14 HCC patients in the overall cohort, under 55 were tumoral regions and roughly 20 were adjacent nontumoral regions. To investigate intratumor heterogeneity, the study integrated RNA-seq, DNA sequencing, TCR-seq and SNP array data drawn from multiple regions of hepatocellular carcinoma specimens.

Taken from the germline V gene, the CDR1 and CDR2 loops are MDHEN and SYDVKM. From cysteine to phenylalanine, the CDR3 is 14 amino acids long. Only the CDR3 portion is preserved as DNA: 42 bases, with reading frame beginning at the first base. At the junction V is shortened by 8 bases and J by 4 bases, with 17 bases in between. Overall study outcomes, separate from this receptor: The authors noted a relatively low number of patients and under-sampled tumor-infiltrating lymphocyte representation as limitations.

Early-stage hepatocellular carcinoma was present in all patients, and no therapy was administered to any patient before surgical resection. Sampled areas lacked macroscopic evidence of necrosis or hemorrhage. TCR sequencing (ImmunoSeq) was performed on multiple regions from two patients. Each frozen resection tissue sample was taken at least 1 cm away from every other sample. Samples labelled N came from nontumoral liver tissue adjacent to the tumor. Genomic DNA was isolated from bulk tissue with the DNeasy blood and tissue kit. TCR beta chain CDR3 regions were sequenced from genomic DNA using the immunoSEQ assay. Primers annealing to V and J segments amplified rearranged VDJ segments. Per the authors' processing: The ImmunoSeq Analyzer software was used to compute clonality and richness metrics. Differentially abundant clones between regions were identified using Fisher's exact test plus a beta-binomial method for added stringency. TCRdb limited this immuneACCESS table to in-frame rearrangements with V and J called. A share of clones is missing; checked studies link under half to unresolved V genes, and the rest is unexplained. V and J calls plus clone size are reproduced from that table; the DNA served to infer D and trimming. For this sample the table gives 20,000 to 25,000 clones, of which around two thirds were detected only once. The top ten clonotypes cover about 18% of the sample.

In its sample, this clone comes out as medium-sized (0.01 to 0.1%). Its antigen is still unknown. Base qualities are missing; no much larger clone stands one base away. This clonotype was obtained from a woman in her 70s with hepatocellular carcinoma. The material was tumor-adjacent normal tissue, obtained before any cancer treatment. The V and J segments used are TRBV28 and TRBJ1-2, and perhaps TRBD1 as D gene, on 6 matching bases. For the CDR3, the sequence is CASGYGGQLYGYTF. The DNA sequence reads TGTGCCAGCGGATACGGTGGACAGCTCTATGGCTACACCTTC.